This T cell receptor (beta chain) was profiled in a study of blood T cell repertoires in COVID-19. On the study more broadly: Samples of COVID-19 (acute and convalescent) were obtained from the United States, Italy and Spain. T cells, B-cell-depleted T cells, or PBMCs supplied cDNA or gDNA.

The table lists this clone with a few counts. V lost 11 bases and J lost 13, with 9 bases in between. The CDR3 loop spans 9 amino acids. Germline CDR1 reads SNHLY; CDR2 reads FYNNEI. Authors' processing steps: Amplification from reference gene primers served as the basis for estimated nucleated cell counts. Using immunoSEQ multiplex PCR, the repertoire was profiled, and TCRdb retains in-frame clones only, with some absent. The V and J calls and clone size were taken over from that table, and D and trimming were inferred from the DNA. The sample yields tens of thousands of clones, approximately 86% seen once.

The rearrangement links TRBV2 to TRBJ1-6, with D maybe TRBD1 (6 bases). This receptor was taken from a human donor in a cohort sampled during active COVID-19. Input material: peripheral blood. CDR3 in amino acids: CAGGFPLHF. CDR3 sequence (DNA): TGTGCCGGGGGCTTCCCCCTCCACTTT.